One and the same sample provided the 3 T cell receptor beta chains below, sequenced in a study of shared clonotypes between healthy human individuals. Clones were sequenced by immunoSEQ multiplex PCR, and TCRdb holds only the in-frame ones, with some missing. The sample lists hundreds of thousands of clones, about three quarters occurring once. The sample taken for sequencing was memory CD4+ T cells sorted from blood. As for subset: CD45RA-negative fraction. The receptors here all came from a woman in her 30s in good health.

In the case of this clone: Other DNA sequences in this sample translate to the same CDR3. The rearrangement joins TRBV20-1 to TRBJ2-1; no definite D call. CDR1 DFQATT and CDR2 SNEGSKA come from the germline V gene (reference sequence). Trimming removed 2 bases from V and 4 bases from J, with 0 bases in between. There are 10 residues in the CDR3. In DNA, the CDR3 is TGCAGTGCTAGATACAATGAGCAGTTCTTC. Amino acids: CSARYNEQFF.

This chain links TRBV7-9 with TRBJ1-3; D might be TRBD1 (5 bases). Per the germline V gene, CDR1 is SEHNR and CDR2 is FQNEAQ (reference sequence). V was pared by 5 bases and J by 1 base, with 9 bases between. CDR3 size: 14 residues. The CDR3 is CASSAQVSGNTIYF. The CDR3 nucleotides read TGTGCCAGCAGCGCACAGGTTTCTGGAAACACCATATATTTT.

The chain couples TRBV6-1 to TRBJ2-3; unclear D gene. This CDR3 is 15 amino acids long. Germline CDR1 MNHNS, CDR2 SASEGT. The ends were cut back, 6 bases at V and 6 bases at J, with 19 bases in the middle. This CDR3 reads CASRAPINLGDTQYF. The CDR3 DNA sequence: TGTGCCAGCAGAGCCCCCATAAACCTTGGGGATACGCAGTATTTT.